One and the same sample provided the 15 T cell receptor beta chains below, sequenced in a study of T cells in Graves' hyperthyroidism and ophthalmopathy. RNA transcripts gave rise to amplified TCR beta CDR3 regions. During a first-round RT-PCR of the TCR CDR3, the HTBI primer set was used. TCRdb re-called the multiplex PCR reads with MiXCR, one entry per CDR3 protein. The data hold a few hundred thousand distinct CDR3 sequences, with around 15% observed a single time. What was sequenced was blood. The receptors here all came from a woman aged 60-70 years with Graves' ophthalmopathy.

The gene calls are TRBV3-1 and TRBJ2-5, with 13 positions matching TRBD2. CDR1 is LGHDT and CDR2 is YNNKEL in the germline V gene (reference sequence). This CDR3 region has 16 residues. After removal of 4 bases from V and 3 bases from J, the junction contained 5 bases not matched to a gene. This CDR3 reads CASSPAGLAGKETQYF. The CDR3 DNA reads TGTGCCAGCAGCCCCGCGGGACTAGCGGGAAAAGAGACCCAGTACTTC.

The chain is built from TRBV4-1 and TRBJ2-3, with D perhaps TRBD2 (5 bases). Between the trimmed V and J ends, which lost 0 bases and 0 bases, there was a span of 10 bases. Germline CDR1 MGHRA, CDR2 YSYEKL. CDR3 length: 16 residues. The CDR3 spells CASSQDWEFSTDTQYF. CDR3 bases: TGCGCCAGCAGCCAAGATTGGGAGTTCAGCACAGATACGCAGTATTTT.

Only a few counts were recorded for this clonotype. For the CDR3, the DNA is TGCGCCAGCAGCTTTCTCGGGACAGGGAGAAGGTATGGCTACACCTTC. Its protein is CASSFLGTGRRYGYTF. This rearrangement joins TRBV5-1 to TRBJ1-2; TRBD1 matches at 9 bases. Germline V CDR1 and CDR2: SGHRS, YFSETQ. V lost 2 bases to trimming and J lost 5 bases; unmatched junction nucleotides: 10. The CDR3 loop spans 16 amino acids.

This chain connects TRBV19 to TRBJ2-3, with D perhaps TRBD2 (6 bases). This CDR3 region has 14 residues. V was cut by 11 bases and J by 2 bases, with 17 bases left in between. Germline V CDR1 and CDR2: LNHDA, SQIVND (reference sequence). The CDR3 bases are TGTGCCTCCAAAGGGGACTCTGACACAGATACGCAGTATTTT. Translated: CASKGDSDTDTQYF.

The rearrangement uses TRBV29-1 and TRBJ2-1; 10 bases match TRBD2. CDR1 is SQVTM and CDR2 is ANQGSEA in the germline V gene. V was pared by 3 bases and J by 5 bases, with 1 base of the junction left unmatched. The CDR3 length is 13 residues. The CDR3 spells CSVDLAGDNEQFF. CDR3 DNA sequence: TGCAGCGTTGATCTAGCGGGAGACAATGAGCAGTTCTTC.

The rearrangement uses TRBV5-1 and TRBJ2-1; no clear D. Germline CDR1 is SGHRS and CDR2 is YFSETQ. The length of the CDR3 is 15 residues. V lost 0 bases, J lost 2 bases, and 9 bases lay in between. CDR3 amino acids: CASSLGGFTYNEQFF. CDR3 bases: TGCGCCAGCAGCTTGGGGGGATTTACCTACAATGAGCAGTTCTTC.

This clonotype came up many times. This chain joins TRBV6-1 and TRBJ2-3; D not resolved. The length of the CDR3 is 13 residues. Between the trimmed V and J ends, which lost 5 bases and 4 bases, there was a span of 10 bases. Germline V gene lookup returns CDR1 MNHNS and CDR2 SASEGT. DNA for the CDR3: TGTGCCAGCAGTTTCACCAGCGCAGATACGCAGTATTTT. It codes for CASSFTSADTQYF.

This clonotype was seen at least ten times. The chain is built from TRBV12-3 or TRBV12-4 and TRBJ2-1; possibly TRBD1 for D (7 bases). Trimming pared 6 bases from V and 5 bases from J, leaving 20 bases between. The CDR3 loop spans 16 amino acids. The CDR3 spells CASSRQGGALNNEQFF. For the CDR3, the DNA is TGTGCCAGCAGCAGACAGGGCGGGGCCCTTAACAATGAGCAGTTCTTC.

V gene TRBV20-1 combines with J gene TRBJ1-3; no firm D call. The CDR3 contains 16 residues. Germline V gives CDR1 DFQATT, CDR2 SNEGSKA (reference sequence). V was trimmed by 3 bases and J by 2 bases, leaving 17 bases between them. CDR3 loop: CSARPEKRRTGNTIYF. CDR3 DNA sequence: TGCAGTGCTAGGCCGGAGAAGAGGCGCACTGGAAACACCATATATTTT.

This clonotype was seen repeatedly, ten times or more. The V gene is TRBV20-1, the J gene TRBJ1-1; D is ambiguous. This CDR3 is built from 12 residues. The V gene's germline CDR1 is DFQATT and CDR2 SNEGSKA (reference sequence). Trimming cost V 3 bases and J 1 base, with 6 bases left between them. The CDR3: CSASGGNTEAFF. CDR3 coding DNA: TGCAGTGCTAGCGGTGGGAACACTGAAGCTTTCTTT.

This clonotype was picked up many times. CDR3 DNA sequence: TGTGCCAGCAGTTTATTCGGCAGGGGGCTAGAGACCCAGTACTTC. Translated, it gives CASSLFGRGLETQYF. The gene calls are TRBV28 and TRBJ2-5; TRBD1 aligns across 8 bases. Germline V CDR1 and CDR2: MDHEN, SYDVKM. V shed 1 base and J 4 bases; nucleotides not matched to a gene: 5. This CDR3 comprises 15 residues.

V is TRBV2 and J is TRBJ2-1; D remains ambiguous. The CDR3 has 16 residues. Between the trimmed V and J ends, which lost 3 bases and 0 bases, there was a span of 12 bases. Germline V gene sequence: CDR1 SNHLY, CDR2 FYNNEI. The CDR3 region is CASSDVGRTSYNEQFF. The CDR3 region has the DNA TGTGCCAGCAGTGATGTGGGCAGGACCTCCTACAATGAGCAGTTCTTC. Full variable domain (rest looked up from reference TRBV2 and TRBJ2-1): EPEVTQTPSHQVTQMGQEVILRCVPISNHLYFYWYRQILGQKVEFLVSFYNNEISEKSEIFDDQFSVERPDGSNFTLKIRSTKLEDSAMYFCASSDVGRTSYNEQFFGPGTRLTVL.

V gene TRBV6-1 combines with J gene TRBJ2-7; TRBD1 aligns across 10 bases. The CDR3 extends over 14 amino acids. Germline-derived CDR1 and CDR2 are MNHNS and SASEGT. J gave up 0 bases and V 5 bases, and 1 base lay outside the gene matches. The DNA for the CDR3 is TGTGCCAGCAGTAGACAGGGGGCCTCCTACGAGCAGTACTTC. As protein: CASSRQGASYEQYF.

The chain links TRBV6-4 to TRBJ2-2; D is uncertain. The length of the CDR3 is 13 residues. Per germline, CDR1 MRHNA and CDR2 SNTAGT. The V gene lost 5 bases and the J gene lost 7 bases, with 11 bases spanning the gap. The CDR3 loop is CASSRDGGGELFF. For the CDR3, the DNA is TGTGCCAGCAGTCGCGATGGCGGCGGGGAGCTGTTTTTT.

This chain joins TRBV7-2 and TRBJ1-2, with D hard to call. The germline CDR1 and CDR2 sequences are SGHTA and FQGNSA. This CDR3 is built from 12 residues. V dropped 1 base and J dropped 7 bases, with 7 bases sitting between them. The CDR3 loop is CASSLEGVGYTF. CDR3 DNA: TGTGCCAGCAGCTTAGAGGGAGTTGGCTACACCTTC.